This TCR beta chain appears in the sequencing data of a study of blood T cell repertoires in COVID-19. Authors' analysis steps: Researchers report that nucleated cell counts were estimated from reference gene primer amplification. Repertoires were generated with immunoSEQ multiplex PCR, while TCRdb's copy carries only in-frame clones and drops some. That table gives V, J and clone size, and the DNA gave D and trimming. Of tens of thousands of clones listed, 82% are singletons. Germline values: CDR1 GTSNPN, CDR2 SVGIG (reference sequence). This CDR3 region has 14 residues. V lost 2 bases to trimming and J lost 7 bases, with 14 bases between them.

The rearrangement links TRBV30 to TRBJ2-2, with D possibly being TRBD2 (6 bases). The source of this sequence is a human donor with acute or convalescent COVID-19. The donor label of this sample is uncertain. The specimen sequenced was peripheral blood. In nucleotides, the CDR3 is TGTGCCTGGAGTCTGGGAGGTTTCGGCGGGGAGCTGTTTTTT. Protein product: CAWSLGGFGGELFF.